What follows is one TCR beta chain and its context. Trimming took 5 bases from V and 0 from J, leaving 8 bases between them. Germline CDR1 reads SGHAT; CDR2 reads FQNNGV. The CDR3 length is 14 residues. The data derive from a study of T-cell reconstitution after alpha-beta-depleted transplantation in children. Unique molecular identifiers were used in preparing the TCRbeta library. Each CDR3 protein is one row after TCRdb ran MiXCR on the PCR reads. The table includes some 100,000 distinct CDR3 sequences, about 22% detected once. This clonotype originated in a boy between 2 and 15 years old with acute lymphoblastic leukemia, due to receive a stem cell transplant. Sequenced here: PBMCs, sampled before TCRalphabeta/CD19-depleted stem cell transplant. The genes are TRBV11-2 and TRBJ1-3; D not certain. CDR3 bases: TGTGCCAGCAGCGCCTCATTCTCTGGAAACACCATATATTTT. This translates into CASSASFSGNTIYF.